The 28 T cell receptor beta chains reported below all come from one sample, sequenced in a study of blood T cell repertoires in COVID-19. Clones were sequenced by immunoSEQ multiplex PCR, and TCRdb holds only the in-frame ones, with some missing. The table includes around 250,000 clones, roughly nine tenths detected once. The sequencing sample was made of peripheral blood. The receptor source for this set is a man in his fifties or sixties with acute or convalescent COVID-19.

The CDR3 spells CASSLYKGQGNSPLHF. CDR3 nucleotide sequence: TGTGCCAGCAGTTTATATAAGGGACAGGGTAATTCACCCCTCCACTTT. The chain joins TRBV28 to TRBJ1-6, with 9 bases lining up with TRBD1. The V gene end was trimmed by 1 base and the J gene end by 6 bases; junction bases not matched to a gene: 4. The CDR3 is made up of 16 amino acids. The germline V gene encodes CDR1 MDHEN and CDR2 SYDVKM.

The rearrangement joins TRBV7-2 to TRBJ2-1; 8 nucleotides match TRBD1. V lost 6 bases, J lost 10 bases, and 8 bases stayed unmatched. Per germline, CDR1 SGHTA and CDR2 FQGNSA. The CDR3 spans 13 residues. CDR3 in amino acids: CASRTDRVGEQFF. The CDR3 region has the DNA TGTGCCAGCAGGACGGACAGGGTCGGAGAGCAGTTCTTC.

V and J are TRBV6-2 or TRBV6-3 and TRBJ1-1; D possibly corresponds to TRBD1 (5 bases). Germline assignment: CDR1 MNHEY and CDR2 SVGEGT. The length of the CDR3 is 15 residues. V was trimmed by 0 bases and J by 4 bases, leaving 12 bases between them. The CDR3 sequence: CASSYSGDGGTEAFF. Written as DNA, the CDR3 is TGTGCCAGCAGTTACTCGGGGGACGGGGGCACTGAAGCTTTCTTT.

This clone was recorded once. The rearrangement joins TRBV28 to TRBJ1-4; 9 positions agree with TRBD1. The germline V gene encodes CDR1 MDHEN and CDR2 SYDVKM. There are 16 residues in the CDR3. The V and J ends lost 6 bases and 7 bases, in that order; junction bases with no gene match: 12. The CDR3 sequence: CASSPPNPGQGEKLFF. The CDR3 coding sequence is TGTGCCAGCAGCCCCCCCAATCCGGGACAGGGTGAAAAACTGTTTTTT.

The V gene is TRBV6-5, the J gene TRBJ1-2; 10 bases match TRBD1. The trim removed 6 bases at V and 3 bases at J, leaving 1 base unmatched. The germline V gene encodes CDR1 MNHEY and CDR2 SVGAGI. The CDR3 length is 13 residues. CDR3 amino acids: CASRGQGDYGYTF. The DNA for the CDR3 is TGTGCCAGCAGAGGACAGGGGGACTATGGCTACACCTTC.

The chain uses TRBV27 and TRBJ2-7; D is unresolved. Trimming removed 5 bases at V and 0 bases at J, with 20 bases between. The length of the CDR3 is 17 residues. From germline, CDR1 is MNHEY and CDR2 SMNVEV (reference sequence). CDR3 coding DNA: TGTGCCAGCAGTCCCAATCCCCCTAGATTCAGCTCCTACGAGCAGTACTTC. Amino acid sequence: CASSPNPPRFSSYEQYF.

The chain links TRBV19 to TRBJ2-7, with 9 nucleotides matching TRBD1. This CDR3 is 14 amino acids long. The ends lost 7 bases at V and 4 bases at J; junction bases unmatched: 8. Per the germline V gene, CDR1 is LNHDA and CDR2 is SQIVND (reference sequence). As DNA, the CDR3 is TGTGCCAGTACCCCAACAGGGGGCGGGTACGAGCAGTACTTC. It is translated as CASTPTGGGYEQYF.

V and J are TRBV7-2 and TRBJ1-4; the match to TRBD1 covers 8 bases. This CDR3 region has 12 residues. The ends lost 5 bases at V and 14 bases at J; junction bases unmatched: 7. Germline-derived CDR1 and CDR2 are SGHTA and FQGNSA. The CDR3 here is CASSPGTGTLFF. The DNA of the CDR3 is TGTGCCAGCAGCCCCGGGACAGGCACCCTGTTTTTT.

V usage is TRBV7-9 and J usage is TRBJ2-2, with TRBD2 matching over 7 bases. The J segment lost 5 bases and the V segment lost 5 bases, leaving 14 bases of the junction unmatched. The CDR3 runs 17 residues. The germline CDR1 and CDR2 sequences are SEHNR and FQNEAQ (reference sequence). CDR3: CASSPPAGVLNTGELFF. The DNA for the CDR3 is TGTGCCAGCAGCCCTCCGGCGGGAGTCTTGAATACCGGGGAGCTGTTTTTT.

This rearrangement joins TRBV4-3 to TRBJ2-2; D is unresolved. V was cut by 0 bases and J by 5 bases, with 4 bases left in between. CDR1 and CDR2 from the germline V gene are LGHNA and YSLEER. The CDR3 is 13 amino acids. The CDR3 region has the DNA TGCGCCAGCAGCCAAGAATTAACCGGGGAGCTGTTTTTT. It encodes CASSQELTGELFF.

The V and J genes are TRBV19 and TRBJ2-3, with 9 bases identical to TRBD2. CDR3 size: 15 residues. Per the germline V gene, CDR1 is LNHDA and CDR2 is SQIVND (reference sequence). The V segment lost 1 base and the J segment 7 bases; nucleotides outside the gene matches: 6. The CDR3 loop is CASSIVDSGRNTQYF. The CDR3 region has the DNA TGTGCCAGTAGTATAGTGGATAGCGGGAGAAATACGCAGTATTTT.

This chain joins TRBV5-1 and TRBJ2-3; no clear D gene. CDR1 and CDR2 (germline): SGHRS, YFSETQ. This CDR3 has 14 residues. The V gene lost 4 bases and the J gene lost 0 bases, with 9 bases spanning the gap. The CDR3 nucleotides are TGCGCCAGCAGCCTTCGGTCAAGCACAGATACGCAGTATTTT. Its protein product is CASSLRSSTDTQYF.

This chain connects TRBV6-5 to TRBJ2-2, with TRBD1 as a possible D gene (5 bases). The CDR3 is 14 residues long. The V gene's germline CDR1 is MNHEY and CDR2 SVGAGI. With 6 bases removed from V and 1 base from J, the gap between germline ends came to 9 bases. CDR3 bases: TGTGCCAGCAGGGACAATGTGAACACCGGGGAGCTGTTTTTT. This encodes CASRDNVNTGELFF.

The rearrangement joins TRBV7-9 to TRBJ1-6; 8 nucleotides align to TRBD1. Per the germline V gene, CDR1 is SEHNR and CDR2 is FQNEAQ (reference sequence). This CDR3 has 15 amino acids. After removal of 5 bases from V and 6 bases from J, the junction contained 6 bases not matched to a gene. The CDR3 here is CASSTGDRFNSPLHF. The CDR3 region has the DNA TGTGCCAGCAGCACCGGGGACAGGTTTAATTCACCCCTCCACTTT.

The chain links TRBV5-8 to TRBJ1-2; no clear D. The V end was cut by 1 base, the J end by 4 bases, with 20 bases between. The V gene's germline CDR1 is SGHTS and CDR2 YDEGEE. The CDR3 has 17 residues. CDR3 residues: CASSLKGGRRSTYGYTF. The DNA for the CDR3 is TGTGCCAGCAGCTTGAAGGGTGGGAGGCGGAGTACCTATGGCTACACCTTC. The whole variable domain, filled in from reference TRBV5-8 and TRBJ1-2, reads EAGVTQSPTHLIKTRGQQATLRCSPISGHTSVYWYQQALGLGLQFLLWYDEGEERNRGNFPPRFSGRQFPNYSSELNVNALELEDSALYLCASSLKGGRRSTYGYTFGSGTRLTVV.

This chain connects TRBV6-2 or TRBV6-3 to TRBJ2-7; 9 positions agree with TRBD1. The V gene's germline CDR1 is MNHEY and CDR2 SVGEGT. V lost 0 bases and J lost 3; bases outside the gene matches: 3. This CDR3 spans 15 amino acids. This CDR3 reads CASSYSGQGVYEQYF. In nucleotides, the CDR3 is TGTGCCAGCAGTTACTCGGGACAGGGTGTCTACGAGCAGTACTTC.

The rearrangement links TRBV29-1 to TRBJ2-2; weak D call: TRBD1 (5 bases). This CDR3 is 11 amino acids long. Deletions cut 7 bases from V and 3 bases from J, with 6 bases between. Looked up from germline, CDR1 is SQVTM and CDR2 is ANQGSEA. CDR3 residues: CSGRDTGELFF. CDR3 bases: TGCAGCGGCAGGGACACCGGGGAGCTGTTTTTT.

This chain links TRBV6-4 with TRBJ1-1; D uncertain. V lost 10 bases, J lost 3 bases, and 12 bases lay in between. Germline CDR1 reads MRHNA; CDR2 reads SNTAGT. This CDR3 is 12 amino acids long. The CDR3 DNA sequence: TGTGCCATCTCCGCTTTAGACACTGAAGCTTTCTTT. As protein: CAISALDTEAFF.

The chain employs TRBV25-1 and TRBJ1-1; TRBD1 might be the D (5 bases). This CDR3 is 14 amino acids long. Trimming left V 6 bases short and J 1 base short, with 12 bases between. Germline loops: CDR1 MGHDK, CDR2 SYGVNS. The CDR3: CASRGSGGNTEAFF. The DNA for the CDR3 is TGTGCCAGCAGGGGATCGGGGGGGAACACTGAAGCTTTCTTT.

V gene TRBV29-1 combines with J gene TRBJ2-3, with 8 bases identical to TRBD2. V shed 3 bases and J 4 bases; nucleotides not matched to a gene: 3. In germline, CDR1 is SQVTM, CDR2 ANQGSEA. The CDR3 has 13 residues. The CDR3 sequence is CSVDEREPDTQYF. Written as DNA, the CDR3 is TGCAGCGTTGATGAGCGGGAGCCAGATACGCAGTATTTT.

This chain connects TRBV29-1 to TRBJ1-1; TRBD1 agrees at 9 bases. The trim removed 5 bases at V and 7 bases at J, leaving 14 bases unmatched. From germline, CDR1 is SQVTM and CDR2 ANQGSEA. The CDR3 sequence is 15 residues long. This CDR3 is CSVLPGQGGIDEAFF. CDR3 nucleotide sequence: TGCAGCGTTCTCCCGGGACAGGGTGGAATAGATGAAGCTTTCTTT. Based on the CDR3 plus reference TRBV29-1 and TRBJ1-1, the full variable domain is SAVISQKPSRDICQRGTSLTIQCQVDSQVTMMFWYRQQPGQSLTLIATANQGSEATYESGFVIDKFPISRPNLTFSTLTVSNMSPEDSSIYLCSVLPGQGGIDEAFFGQGTRLTVV.

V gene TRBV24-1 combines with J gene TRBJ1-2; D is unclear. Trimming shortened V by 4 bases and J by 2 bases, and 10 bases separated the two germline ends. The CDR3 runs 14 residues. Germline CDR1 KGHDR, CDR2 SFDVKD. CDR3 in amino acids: CATSETGRNYGYTF. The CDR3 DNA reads TGTGCCACCAGTGAAACCGGCAGGAACTATGGCTACACCTTC.

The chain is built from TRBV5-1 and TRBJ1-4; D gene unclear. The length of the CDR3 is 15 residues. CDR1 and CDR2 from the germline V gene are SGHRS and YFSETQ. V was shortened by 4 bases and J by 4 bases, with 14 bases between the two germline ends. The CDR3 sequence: CASSPGRQSNEKLFF. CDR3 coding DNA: TGCGCCAGCAGCCCGGGGAGGCAAAGTAATGAAAAACTGTTTTTT.

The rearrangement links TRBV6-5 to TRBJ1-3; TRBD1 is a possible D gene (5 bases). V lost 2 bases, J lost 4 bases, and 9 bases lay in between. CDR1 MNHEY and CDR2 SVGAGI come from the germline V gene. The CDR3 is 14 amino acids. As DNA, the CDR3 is TGTGCCAGCAGTTACGGGGCTGGCGGAAACACCATATATTTT. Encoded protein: CASSYGAGGNTIYF.

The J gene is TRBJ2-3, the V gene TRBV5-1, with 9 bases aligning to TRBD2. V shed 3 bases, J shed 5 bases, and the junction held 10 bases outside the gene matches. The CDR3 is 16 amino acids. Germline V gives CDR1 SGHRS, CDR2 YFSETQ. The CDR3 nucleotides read TGCGCCAGCAGCTGGAGGACTAGCGACGAAGGAGATACGCAGTATTTT. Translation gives CASSWRTSDEGDTQYF.

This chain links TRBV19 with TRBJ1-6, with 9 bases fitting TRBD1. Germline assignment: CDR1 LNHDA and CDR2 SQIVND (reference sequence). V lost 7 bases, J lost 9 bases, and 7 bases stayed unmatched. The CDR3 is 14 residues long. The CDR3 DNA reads TGTGCCAGTACGTCGACAGGGGGAAGTTCACCCCTCCACTTT. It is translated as CASTSTGGSSPLHF. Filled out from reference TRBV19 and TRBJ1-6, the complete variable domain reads DGGITQSPKYLFRKEGQNVTLSCEQNLNHDAMYWYRQDPGQGLRLIYYSQIVNDFQKGDIAEGYSVSREKKESFPLTVTSAQKNPTAFYLCASTSTGGSSPLHFGNGTRLTVT.

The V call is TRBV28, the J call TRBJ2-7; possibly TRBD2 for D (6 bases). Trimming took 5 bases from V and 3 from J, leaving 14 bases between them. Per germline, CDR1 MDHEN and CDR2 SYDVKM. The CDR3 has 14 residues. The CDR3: CASSPRDWGYEQYF. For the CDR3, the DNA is TGTGCCAGCAGTCCCCGGGACTGGGGCTACGAGCAGTACTTC.

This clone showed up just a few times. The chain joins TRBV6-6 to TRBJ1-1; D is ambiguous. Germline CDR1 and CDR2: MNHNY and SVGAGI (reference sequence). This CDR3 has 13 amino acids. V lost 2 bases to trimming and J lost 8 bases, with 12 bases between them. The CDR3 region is CASSYATRAEAFF. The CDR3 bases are TGTGCCAGCAGTTACGCCACGAGGGCAGAAGCTTTCTTT.